The 14 T cell receptor beta chains in this list originate from one sample, sequenced in a study of breast tumors, draining lymph nodes, adjacent tissues. TCRdb passed the multiplex PCR reads through MiXCR, listing each CDR3 protein once. The top ten clones hold under 12% of a sample with 50,000 to 65,000 distinct CDR3 sequences, roughly 40% of them seen once. The specimen sequenced was breast tumor tissue. Every receptor here comes from a female donor with breast cancer. Some clones in this sample may be carry-over from other donors' samples.

This clonotype was recorded many times. A read error may produce the germline difference seen at one junction end. The V gene is TRBV30, the J gene TRBJ1-4; D may be TRBD1 (5 bases). Germline loops: CDR1 GTSNPN, CDR2 SVGIG (reference sequence). CDR3 length: 14 residues. The CDR3 DNA follows: TGTGCCTGGAGTGTTGTGGGGCCTAACGAAAAACTGTTTTTT. Encoded protein: CAWSVVGPNEKLFF.

This clonotype has a count of ten or more. The chain has TRBV7-2 and TRBJ2-5; 12 bases fit TRBD2. This CDR3 is built from 17 residues. Per the germline V gene, CDR1 is SGHTA and CDR2 is FQGNSA. V trimming: 1 base; J trimming: 4 bases; junction bases outside the gene matches: 7. CDR3 DNA sequence: TGTGCCAGCAGCTTAGGAGCTAGCGGGAGGGCCCGAGAGACCCAGTACTTC. Its translation: CASSLGASGRARETQYF.

The chain has TRBV7-9 and TRBJ2-7; 11 bases map to TRBD1. From germline, CDR1 is SEHNR and CDR2 FQNEAQ (reference sequence). This CDR3 contains 16 residues. V was clipped by 5 bases and J by 0 bases; unmatched bases: 6. In nucleotides, the CDR3 is TGTGCCAGCAGCGTCTCCGGGACAGGGGGCTCCTACGAGCAGTACTTC. Residues: CASSVSGTGGSYEQYF. Together with reference TRBV7-9 and TRBJ2-7, the CDR3 gives the full variable domain: DTGVSQNPRHKITKRGQNVTFRCDPISEHNRLYWYRQTLGQGPEFLTYFQNEAQLEKSRLLSDRFSAERPKGSFSTLEIQRTEQGDSAMYLCASSVSGTGGSYEQYFGPGTRLTVT.

This clonotype was seen repeatedly, ten times or more. The chain links TRBV20-1 to TRBJ1-1; D unresolved. Trimming removed 6 bases at V and 10 bases at J, with 24 bases between. The germline V gene has CDR1 DFQATT and CDR2 SNEGSKA (reference sequence). This CDR3 has 14 amino acids. Written as DNA, the CDR3 is TGCAGTGCATTGGACGCTTCCTCTACACTGATAGCTTTCTTT. Translation: CSALDASSTLIAFF.

The J gene is TRBJ2-3, the V gene TRBV7-2; 9 nucleotides align to TRBD1. The J segment lost 2 bases and the V segment lost 7 bases, leaving 13 bases of the junction unmatched. Germline CDR1 is SGHTA and CDR2 is FQGNSA. This CDR3 comprises 17 residues. In DNA form, the CDR3 reads TGTGCCAGCACCCCCCTCGCCGGGACAGGGACCACAGATACGCAGTATTTT. Translating it yields CASTPLAGTGTTDTQYF.

This clonotype was counted many times. The chain has TRBV6-2 or TRBV6-3 and TRBJ2-7, with D maybe TRBD1 (5 bases). This CDR3 spans 12 amino acids. Germline loops: CDR1 MNHEY, CDR2 SVGEGT. V was shortened by 6 bases and J by 5 bases, with 11 bases between the two germline ends. The CDR3 DNA reads TGTGCCAGCAGCCAGGGTAATAACGAGCAGTACTTC. Amino acid sequence: CASSQGNNEQYF.

The chain joins TRBV5-1 to TRBJ1-3, with 7 positions matching TRBD1. CDR3 size: 19 residues. CDR1 and CDR2 (germline): SGHRS, YFSETQ. Germline trimming cut 0 bases from V and 2 bases from J; bases unmatched to any gene: 14. The CDR3 is CASSLAVGSGGRTGNTIYF. In DNA, the CDR3 is TGCGCCAGCAGCTTGGCCGTGGGGTCAGGGGGTAGGACTGGAAACACCATATATTTT.

Many counts were recorded for this clonotype. The rearrangement joins TRBV4-3 to TRBJ1-5; the D gene is possibly TRBD1 (6 bases). In germline, CDR1 is LGHNA, CDR2 YSLEER. The CDR3 extends over 15 amino acids. The V gene lost 1 base and the J gene lost 4 bases, with 11 bases spanning the gap. The CDR3 nucleotides read TGCGCCAGCAGCCAAGGAGGACAGCCAAATCAGCCCCAGCATTTT. Its protein product is CASSQGGQPNQPQHF.

This clonotype was counted a single time. One end of the junction varies from germline; a read error may be responsible. The V call is TRBV6-4, the J call TRBJ2-3; D ambiguous. CDR1 and CDR2 from the germline V gene are MRHNA and SNTAGT. This CDR3 is built from 13 residues. CDR3 amino acids: CASSLRSEDTRYF. The CDR3 region has the DNA TGTGCCAGCAGCCTTAGGTCGGAAGATACGCGGTATTTT.

This chain joins TRBV15 and TRBJ2-1, with TRBD2 identical over 8 bases. V trimming: 0 bases; J trimming: 4 bases; junction bases outside the gene matches: 14. The germline CDR1 and CDR2 sequences are LNHNV and YYDKDF (reference sequence). The CDR3 sequence is 19 residues long. CDR3: CATSRDGAGGRPGYNEQFF. CDR3 coding DNA: TGTGCCACCAGCAGAGATGGGGCGGGAGGACGACCCGGGTACAATGAGCAGTTCTTC.

V is TRBV7-6 and J is TRBJ2-2, with D perhaps TRBD2 (5 bases). The V gene lost 3 bases and the J gene lost 6 bases, with 8 bases spanning the gap. The CDR3 covers 13 residues. Germline V lookup: CDR1 SGHVS, CDR2 FNYEAQ. The chain's CDR3 is CASSFEGAGELFF. The DNA for the CDR3 is TGTGCCAGCAGCTTTGAGGGAGCCGGGGAGCTGTTTTTT.

The chain links TRBV29-1 to TRBJ1-4; D may be TRBD1 (6 bases). Per the germline V gene, CDR1 is SQVTM and CDR2 is ANQGSEA. The CDR3 has 15 amino acids. Trimming removed 5 bases at V and 0 bases at J, with 13 bases between. CDR3 sequence: CSVRQVGATNEKLFF. The CDR3 DNA follows: TGCAGCGTTAGACAGGTCGGGGCAACTAATGAAAAACTGTTTTTT.

Details on this clonotype: Since the CDR3 does not end with the conserved phenylalanine or tryptophan, this likely comes from a read error. The chain uses TRBV24-1 and TRBJ2-1, with D possibly matching TRBD2 (6 bases). There are 16 residues in the CDR3. From germline, CDR1 is KGHDR and CDR2 SFDVKD. The ends were cut back, 1 base at V and 7 bases at J, with 16 bases in the middle. The CDR3 reads CATSDFTGTGENEQFL. CDR3 coding DNA: TGTGCCACCAGTGATTTTACCGGGACGGGGGAGAATGAGCAGTTCCTC.

This clonotype ranks as medium-sized. The rearrangement links TRBV25-1 to TRBJ2-5, with 7 bases that match TRBD1. The V gene's germline CDR1 is MGHDK and CDR2 SYGVNS. The CDR3 totals 13 residues. The V and J ends lost 8 bases and 5 bases, in that order; junction bases with no gene match: 8. CDR3 protein: CASVRQGSETQYF. CDR3 DNA: TGTGCCAGCGTAAGACAGGGCTCGGAGACCCAGTACTTC. The entire variable domain, with the rest obtained from reference TRBV25-1 and TRBJ2-5, is as follows: EADIYQTPRYLVIGTGKKITLECSQTMGHDKMYWYQQDPGMELHLIHYSYGVNSTEKGDLSSESTVSRIRTEHFPLTLESARPSHTSQYLCASVRQGSETQYFGPGTRLLVL.